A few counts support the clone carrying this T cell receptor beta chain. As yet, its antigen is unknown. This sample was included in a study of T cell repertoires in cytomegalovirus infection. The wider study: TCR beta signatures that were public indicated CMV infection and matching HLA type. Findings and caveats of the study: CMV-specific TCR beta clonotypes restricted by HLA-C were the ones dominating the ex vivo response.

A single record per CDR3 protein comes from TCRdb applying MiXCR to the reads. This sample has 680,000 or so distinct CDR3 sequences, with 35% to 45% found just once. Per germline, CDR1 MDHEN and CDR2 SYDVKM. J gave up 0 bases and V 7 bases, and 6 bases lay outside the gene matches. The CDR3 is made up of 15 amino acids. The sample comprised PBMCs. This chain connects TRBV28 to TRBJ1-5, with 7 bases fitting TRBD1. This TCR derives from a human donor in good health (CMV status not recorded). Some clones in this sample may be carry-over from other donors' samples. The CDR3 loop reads CASIDRADSNQPQHF. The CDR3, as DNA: TGTGCCAGCATTGACAGGGCCGATAGCAATCAGCCCCAGCATTTT.